The clone carrying this T cell receptor beta chain came up a few times. The data were obtained in a study of cytomegalovirus exposure and HLA in healthy donors. CDR3 size: 13 residues. J lost 2 bases, V lost 6 bases, and 3 bases had no gene match. Germline loops: CDR1 MNHEY, CDR2 SVGAGI. This PCR relied on a set of 60 Vbeta primers and 13 Jbeta primers. The repertoire was sequenced with immunoSEQ multiplex PCR; TCRdb's copy has only in-frame clones and lacks some. Of about 250,000 clones listed, 72% are singletons. V usage is TRBV6-5 and J usage is TRBJ2-7; 8 nucleotides match TRBD2. Sequencing input: PBMCs. The TCR comes from a female donor in good health and CMV-seronegative. CDR3 amino acids: CASRGLETYEQYF. As DNA, the CDR3 is TGTGCCAGCAGGGGACTAGAGACCTACGAGCAGTACTTC.